This T cell receptor beta chain emerged from a study of blood T cell repertoires in COVID-19. Study summary: Acute-phase and convalescent COVID-19 samples originated in the United States, Italy and Spain. The analysed material was cDNA or gDNA that came from T cells, B-cell-depleted T cells, or PBMCs.

Unmatched junction bases numbered 13, after V lost 8 bases and J lost 7 bases. The CDR3 is 15 residues long. Germline loops: CDR1 MNHEY, CDR2 SVGAGI. In the original analysis: Estimation of nucleated cell counts was performed using reference gene primer amplification. Sequencing used immunoSEQ multiplex PCR; TCRdb keeps in-frame clones, though not all of them. Clone size and the V and J calls come from that table; the DNA yielded D and trimming. This table holds some 200,000 clones, about 88% found once. All enrollees were about 18 to 90 years old and from about two dozen US areas. The source of this sequence is a woman between 18 and 30 years old who had recovered from COVID-19. The material sequenced was PBMCs or T cells enriched from blood (not recorded which). The rearrangement links TRBV6-5 to TRBJ2-1; TRBD1 agrees at 8 bases. Written as DNA, the CDR3 is TGTGCCAGCGCCCCCCAGGCAGGGGGCTTTAATGAGCAGTTCTTC. Its protein product is CASAPQAGGFNEQFF.